This TCR beta chain was retrieved from a study of tumor-infiltrating lymphocytes in primary liver carcinoma (dated by TCRdb to between 2016 and 2019). For context, the study as a whole: Of the five patients (three men and two women, aged 30 to 69 years), four had hepatocellular carcinoma and one had combined HCC and intrahepatic cholangiocarcinoma. The study combined TCRbeta repertoire sequencing, expression microarrays and whole-exome sequencing across five regions of each liver tumor, with adjacent normal tissue and blood. The tumors of the five patients were staged as T1-T3 N0M0, with maximum diameters ranging from 4.2 to 10 cm. TCRbeta repertoire sequencing covered 35 specimens from 5 patients: roughly 25 tumor regions, 5 adjacent noncancerous liver tissues and 5 peripheral blood samples. To link TCRbeta repertoire diversity with the local molecular phenotype, the approximately 27 tumor region samples were profiled using Agilent mRNA microarrays. Each sample produced about 3.5 to 8 million productive TCRbeta reads, and read depth showed no significant difference between tissue types. High reproducibility was observed for the technical replicate repertoires, with mean shared-clone rates roughly 0.87 and correlation coefficients above 0.95. Summary of the overall study and its limitations: Because the samples were bulk and unsorted, CD4+ and CD8+ T cell repertoires could not be compared. With just five patients in the study, the authors point out that the findings should be validated in a larger study. The top 250 clones accounted for a significantly greater share of the repertoire in tumors than in blood (p = 0.039). Pairs of tumor regions showed greater repertoire overlap (mean roughly 35%) than tumor-adjacent pairs (approximately 17%) or tumor-blood pairs (around 15%), which is consistent with antigen-driven expansion. Only about 8-25% of top clones were found in all five regions of a tumor, suggesting spatial heterogeneity of tumor-infiltrating T cells. Because sequencing covered only the TCR beta chain and unpaired alpha chains were not captured, true repertoire diversity is likely underestimated.

Via the germline V gene, CDR1 is SGHAT and CDR2 FQNNGV. The CDR3 measures 16 amino acids from cysteine to phenylalanine. Only the CDR3 region is kept as DNA, spanning 48 bases read in frame from base 1. At the junction V is shortened by 5 bases and J by 3 bases; bases outside the gene matches: 10. Without any cell sorting, total RNA and DNA were extracted together from about 20-30 mg of bulk tissue using the AllPrep DNA/RNA mini kit. Between late 2015 and early 2016, roughly five patients in China with histopathologically diagnosed primary liver carcinoma had surgical resection. At the time of sampling, the patients had chronic HBV infection and had not received any treatment. Each tumor was sampled at five spatially separated regions: the superior, inferior, left-lateral and right-lateral poles and the tumor centre. Histology showed that every tumor sample contained more than 85% viable tumor cells. Fresh tumor and adjacent tissue pieces were bisected; one half was stored in RNAlater at -80°C, the other sent for histology.

Only a few counts were recorded for this clonotype. Its binding antigen is unknown. There are no base qualities to consult, and no much larger clone falls within one base. Using a constant-region primer and ProtoScript II reverse transcriptase, TCRbeta-specific cDNA was reverse-transcribed from about 460 ng total RNA. Construction of the TCRbeta libraries relied on three nested rounds of multiplex PCR, following a slightly modified ARM-PCR procedure. Each of the first two PCR rounds ran for nine to eleven cycles and used multiplex TRBV1-TRBV30 forward primers together with a Cbeta reverse primer. Sample barcodes and Illumina adapters were attached in a final 25-cycle PCR using Deep VentR polymerase. Before sequencing, amplicons of 200-500 bp were gel-purified using a QIAquick gel extraction kit. TCRbeta amplicons were sequenced on an Illumina HiSeq 2500 with 250-bp paired-end reads. The paper's data handling went like this. Reads were quality-trimmed with Trimmomatic v0.33, and paired reads were merged with FLASH v1.2.11 to recover full CDR3 sequences. V, D and J germline segments were assigned to the rearranged TCRbeta sequences by MiGEC v1.2.1b. Clonotype statistics and Shannon-Wiener diversity indices were computed with VDJtools v1.0.0. Except for diversity analysis, only each sample's 250 most abundant clonotypes were used in subsequent analyses to reduce sampling bias. Through fastp at Q25 and MiXCR, TCRdb rebuilt clones from the public reads, retaining in-frame beta chains. Rows matching on CDR3 protein sequence are summarized as one entry with the most common DNA and genes. V and J calls and clone size were set by TCRdb, not the authors. This sample has fewer than 70,000 distinct CDR3 sequences in its table, and roughly 70% of those were observed once. Approximately 50% of the sample comes from the top ten.

Input material: liver tumor tissue from sampling region 2. The cell subset or site label here, explained by the study, means: tumor region T2, inferior pole. The rearrangement combines TRBV11-2 with TRBJ2-5, with 9 middle bases fitting TRBD1. This sequence originates from a man aged 35-49 years with primary liver carcinoma and hepatitis B virus infection. The DNA is TGTGCCAGCAGCACAAGAACAGGGGGCGCGAAAGAGACCCAGTACTTC. It specifies CASSTRTGGAKETQYF.